A single sample gave rise to the 2 T cell receptor beta chains below, sequenced in a study of PD-1 blockade in classical Hodgkin lymphoma. Sequenced by immunoSEQ multiplex PCR; TCRdb stores in-frame clones only, minus some. The sample yields about 19,000 clones, around 79% seen once. The patients all showed relapse after autologous stem cell transplantation, while their brentuximab vedotin exposure varied. The specimen comprised peripheral blood mononuclear cells (PBMCs), sampled before the second cycle of nivolumab. The source is a human donor with classical Hodgkin lymphoma.

This chain's CDR3 is CASRALAGAGTGELFF. As DNA, the CDR3 is TGTGCCAGCAGAGCTTTAGCGGGAGCTGGCACCGGGGAGCTGTTTTTT. The rearrangement links TRBV27 to TRBJ2-2; TRBD2 agrees at 9 bases. Per germline, CDR1 MNHEY and CDR2 SMNVEV (reference sequence). The V segment lost 6 bases and the J segment 4 bases; nucleotides outside the gene matches: 9. This CDR3 is 16 amino acids long.

The chain joins TRBV6-1 to TRBJ1-1; D not resolved. The CDR3 covers 14 residues. The V gene's germline CDR1 is MNHNS and CDR2 SASEGT. Deletions cut 8 bases from V and 2 bases from J, with 15 bases between. The CDR3 is CASLGVSLNTEAFF. CDR3 nucleotide sequence: TGTGCCAGCCTTGGAGTCAGTTTAAACACTGAAGCTTTCTTT.